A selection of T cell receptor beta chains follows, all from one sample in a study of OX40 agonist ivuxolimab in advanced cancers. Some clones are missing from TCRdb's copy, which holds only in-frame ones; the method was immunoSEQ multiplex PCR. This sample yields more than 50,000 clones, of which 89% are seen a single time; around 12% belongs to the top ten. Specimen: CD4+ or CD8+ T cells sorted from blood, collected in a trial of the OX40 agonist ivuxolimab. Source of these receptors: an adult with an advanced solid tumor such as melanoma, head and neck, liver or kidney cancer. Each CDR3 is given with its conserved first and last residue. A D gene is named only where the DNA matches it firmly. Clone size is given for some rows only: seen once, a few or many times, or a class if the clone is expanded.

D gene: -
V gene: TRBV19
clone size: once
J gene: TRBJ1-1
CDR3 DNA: TGTGCCAGTAGTATCGGGTTACCTGAAGCTTTCTTT
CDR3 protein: CASSIGLPEAFF

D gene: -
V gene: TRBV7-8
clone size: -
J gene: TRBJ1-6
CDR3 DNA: TGTGCCAGCAGCCCCCCAACATCAACACCCCTCCACTTT
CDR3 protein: CASSPPTSTPLHF

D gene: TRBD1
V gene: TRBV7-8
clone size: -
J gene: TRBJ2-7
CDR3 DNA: TGTGCCAGCACCCAGGGACAGACCTACGAGCAGTACTTC
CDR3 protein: CASTQGQTYEQYF

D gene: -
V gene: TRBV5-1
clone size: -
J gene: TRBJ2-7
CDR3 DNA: TGCGCCAGCAGCTTAAGCCCGACCTACGAGCAGTACTTC
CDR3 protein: CASSLSPTYEQYF

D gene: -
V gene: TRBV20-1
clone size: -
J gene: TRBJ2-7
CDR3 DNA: TGCAGTGCTACCGACTACGAGCAGTACTTC
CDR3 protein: CSATDYEQYF

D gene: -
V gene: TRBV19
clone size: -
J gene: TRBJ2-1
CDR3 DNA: TGTGCCAGTAGTATGGGGCAGCGCTCCTACAATGAGCAGTTCTTC
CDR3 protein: CASSMGQRSYNEQFF

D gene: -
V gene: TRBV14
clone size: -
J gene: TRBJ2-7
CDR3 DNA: TGTGCCAGCAGCGACGGCATTTTAACCTACGAGCAGTACTTC
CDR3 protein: CASSDGILTYEQYF

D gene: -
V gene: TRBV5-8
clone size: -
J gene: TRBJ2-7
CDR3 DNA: TGTGCCAGCGGGCTTGGGGGGGCCCCCGGCTACGAGCAGTACTTC
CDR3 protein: CASGLGGAPGYEQYF

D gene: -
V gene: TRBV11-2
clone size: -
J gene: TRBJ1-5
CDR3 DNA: TGTGCCAGCAGCGCCTCCGGGGCAGATAGCAATCAGCCCCAGCATTTT
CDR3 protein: CASSASGADSNQPQHF

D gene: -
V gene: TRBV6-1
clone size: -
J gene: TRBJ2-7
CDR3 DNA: TGTGCCAGCAGTGCAACACTAGCCTACGAGCAGTACTTC
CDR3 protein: CASSATLAYEQYF

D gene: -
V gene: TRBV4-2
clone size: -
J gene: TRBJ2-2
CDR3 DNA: TGTGCCAGCAGCCATCTGACCGGGGAGCTGTTTTTT
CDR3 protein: CASSHLTGELFF

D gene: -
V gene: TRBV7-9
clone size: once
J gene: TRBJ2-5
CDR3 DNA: TGTGCCAGCAGCGAAGGGGCGGCAGTAAAGGTGTCAGAGACCCAGTACTTC
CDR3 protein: CASSEGAAVKVSETQYF

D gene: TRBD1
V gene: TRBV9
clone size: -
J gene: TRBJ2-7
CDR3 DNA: TGTGCCAGCAGCACCGCCCCGGACAGGGGAAGATCCTACGAGCAGTACTTC
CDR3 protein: CASSTAPDRGRSYEQYF

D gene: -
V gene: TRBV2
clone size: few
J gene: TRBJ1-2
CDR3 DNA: TGTGCCAGCAGCGCCCTCTCCCTCTGTACCTTC
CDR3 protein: CASSALSLCTF

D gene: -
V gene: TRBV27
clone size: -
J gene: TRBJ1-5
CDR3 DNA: TGTGCCAGCAGTTTTAATGGGGGATTGTACAGTCAGCCCCAGCATTTT
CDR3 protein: CASSFNGGLYSQPQHF

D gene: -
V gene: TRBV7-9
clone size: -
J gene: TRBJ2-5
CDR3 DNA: TGTGCCAGCAGCTTTTCGCCGACCCAGTACTTC
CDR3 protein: CASSFSPTQYF

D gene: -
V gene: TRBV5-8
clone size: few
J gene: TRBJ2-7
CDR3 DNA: TGTGCCAGCAGCCCGGAAAACAGAGACCAGTACTTC
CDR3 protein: CASSPENRDQYF

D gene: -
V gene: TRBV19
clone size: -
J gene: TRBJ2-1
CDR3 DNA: TGTGCCAGTAGTATAGGTGGGGGCCTGCCCAATGAGCAGTTCTTC
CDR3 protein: CASSIGGGLPNEQFF

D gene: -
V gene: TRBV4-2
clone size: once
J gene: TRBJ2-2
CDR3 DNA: TGTGCCAGCAGCCACCTGGTCAACGGGAACACCGGGGAGCTGTTTTTT
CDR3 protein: CASSHLVNGNTGELFF

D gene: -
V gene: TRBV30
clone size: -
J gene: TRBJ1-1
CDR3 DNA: TGTGCCTGGAGTCTAGCGGATTTTGCTGAAGCTTTCTTT
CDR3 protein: CAWSLADFAEAFF

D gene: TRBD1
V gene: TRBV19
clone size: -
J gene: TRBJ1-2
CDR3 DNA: TGTGCCAGTAGTATAGATCGGACAGGGGTGAGAGGCTACACCTTC
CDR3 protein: CASSIDRTGVRGYTF

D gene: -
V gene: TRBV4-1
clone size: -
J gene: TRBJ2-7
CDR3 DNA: TGCGCCAGCAGCCAAGAAGCCGAGCAGTACTTC
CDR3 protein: CASSQEAEQYF

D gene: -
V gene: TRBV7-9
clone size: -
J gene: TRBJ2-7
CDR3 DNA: TGTGCCAGCAGTAAACCAGGGGAAAGCTCCTACGAGCAGTACTTC
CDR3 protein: CASSKPGESSYEQYF

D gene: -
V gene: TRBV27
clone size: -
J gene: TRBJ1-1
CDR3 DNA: TGTGCCAGCAGTTTCCGAAGCGCCGTGAACACTGAAGCTTTCTTT
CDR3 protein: CASSFRSAVNTEAFF

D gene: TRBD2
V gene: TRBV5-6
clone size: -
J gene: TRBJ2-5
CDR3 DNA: TGTGCCAGCAGCCCCGGACAGAGCACTCGGGGGGGCCGAGAGACCCAGTACTTC
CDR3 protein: CASSPGQSTRGGRETQYF

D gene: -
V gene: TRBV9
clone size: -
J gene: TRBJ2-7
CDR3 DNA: TGTGCCAGCAGCCCCGGGGGTCGACGGAGCTCCTACGAGCAGTACTTC
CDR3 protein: CASSPGGRRSSYEQYF

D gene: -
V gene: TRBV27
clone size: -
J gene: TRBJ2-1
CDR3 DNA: TGTGCCAGCAGTTTCCCGAAGTCTACCAATGAGCAGTTCTTC
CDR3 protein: CASSFPKSTNEQFF

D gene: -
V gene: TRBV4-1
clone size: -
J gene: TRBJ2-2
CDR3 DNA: TGCGCCAGCAGCCAAGAACAGGACAACACCGGGGAGCTGTTTTTT
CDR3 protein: CASSQEQDNTGELFF

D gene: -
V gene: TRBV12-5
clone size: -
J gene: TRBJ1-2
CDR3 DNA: TGTGCTAGTGGCCCGACGGGGGGGGGCTATGGCTACACCTTC
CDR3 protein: CASGPTGGGYGYTF

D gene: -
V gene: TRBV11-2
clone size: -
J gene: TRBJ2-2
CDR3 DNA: TGTGCCAGCAGTTCGGAGACAGATCTAGGCGGGGAGCTGTTTTTT
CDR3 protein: CASSSETDLGGELFF

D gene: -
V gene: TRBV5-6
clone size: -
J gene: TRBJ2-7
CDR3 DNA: TGTGCCAGCAGCTTCAGGGCAGGGTTCTACGAGCAGTACTTC
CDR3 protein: CASSFRAGFYEQYF

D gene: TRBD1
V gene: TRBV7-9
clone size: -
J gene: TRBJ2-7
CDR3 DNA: TGTGCCAGCAGCTTAGACGTTTGGGACAGCACCTACGAGCAGTACTTC
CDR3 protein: CASSLDVWDSTYEQYF

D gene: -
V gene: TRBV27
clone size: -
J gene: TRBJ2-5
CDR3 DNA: TGTGCCAGCAGTACCCGGGACCTTTGGACCCAGTACTTC
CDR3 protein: CASSTRDLWTQYF

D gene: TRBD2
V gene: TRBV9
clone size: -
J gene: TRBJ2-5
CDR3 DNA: TGTGCCAGCAGCCCCGGGGGGGGAGCTGGGGGGACCCAGTACTTC
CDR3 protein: CASSPGGGAGGTQYF

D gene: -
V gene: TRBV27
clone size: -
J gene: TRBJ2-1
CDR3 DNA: TGTGCCAGCAGGGTTGTGAACTCGAATGAGCAGTTCTTC
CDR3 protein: CASRVVNSNEQFF

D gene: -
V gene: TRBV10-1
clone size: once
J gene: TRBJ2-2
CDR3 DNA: TGCGCCACCCAGATTGGGGGATCGGACACCGGGGAGCTGTTTTTT
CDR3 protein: CATQIGGSDTGELFF

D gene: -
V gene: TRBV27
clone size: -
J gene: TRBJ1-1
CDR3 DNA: TGTGCCAGCAGTTTTGCCCAGAACACTGAAGCTTTCTTT
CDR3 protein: CASSFAQNTEAFF

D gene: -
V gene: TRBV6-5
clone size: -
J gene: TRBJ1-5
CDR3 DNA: TGTGCCAGCCGGGGGGCCAGGAATAGCAATCAGCCCCAGCATTTT
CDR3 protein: CASRGARNSNQPQHF